This TCR beta chain was identified in a study of siplizumab effects on memory and regulatory T cells. Turning to this clone: No antigen is known for it.

The study's findings and limits: The apparent diversity of naive T cells exceeded that of memory cells, and naive T cells seemed to make a major contribution to the alloresponse. Confirmatory evidence of suppressive function in proliferating siplizumab-culture Tregs was not obtained.

Assays were performed on 10^5 or so TCR templates per sample. Only in-frame clones appear in the TCRdb table, and some are missing; sequencing was by immunoSEQ multiplex PCR. The table includes some 88,000 clones, around 89% detected once. This sequence originates from a human donor in good health. The sample taken for sequencing was CD4+ T cells sorted from blood.

CDR3 region: CASSSEEDSTDTQYF. Written as DNA, the CDR3 is TGTGCCAGTAGTTCAGAAGAGGACAGTACAGATACGCAGTATTTT. The J gene is TRBJ2-3, the V gene TRBV19, with D possibly matching TRBD1 (6 bases). The CDR3 sequence is 15 residues long. Trimming cost V 5 bases and J 3 bases, with 15 bases left between them. Germline CDR1 and CDR2: LNHDA and SQIVND (reference sequence). Full variable domain (rest looked up from reference TRBV19 and TRBJ2-3): DGGITQSPKYLFRKEGQNVTLSCEQNLNHDAMYWYRQDPGQGLRLIYYSQIVNDFQKGDIAEGYSVSREKKESFPLTVTSAQKNPTAFYLCASSSEEDSTDTQYFGPGTRLTVL.